This T cell receptor beta chain was documented in a study of OX40 agonist ivuxolimab in advanced cancers. Regarding the complete study: Ivuxolimab was a fully human IgG2 agonistic monoclonal antibody targeting the costimulatory receptor OX40 (CD134). Of the roughly 51 patients in dose escalation, around 20 had hepatocellular carcinoma, about 15 had melanoma, 9 had renal cell carcinoma and 9 had head and neck cancer. Partial responses occurred in three dose-escalation patients, of whom one had hepatocellular carcinoma and two had cutaneous melanoma. The dose-escalation cohort was roughly 87% male with a mean age of about 60 years, ranging from about 23 to 85. Intravenous ivuxolimab was administered to patients every 2 weeks at six dose levels: 0.01, 0.1, 0.3, 1.5, 3 and 10 mg/kg. Patients were allowed to have had prior anti-PD-1, anti-PD-L1 or anti-CTLA-4 therapy, and around two fifths of the dose-escalation patients had been treated with checkpoint inhibitors. The point of sequencing TCRbeta in the periphery was to test whether ivuxolimab changed TCR sequence diversity and drove clonal T-cell expansion. The paper covers the monotherapy dose-escalation part of the phase I ivuxolimab trial, which included N of about 51 patients.

Study-wide conclusions, independent of this receptor: At doses from 0.1 to 3.0 mg/kg, clonal expansion was seen in both CD4+ and CD8+ blood T cells between baseline and week 6. After ivuxolimab, CD8+ T cells had more expanded clones than CD4+ T cells on average. In the 0.1-3.0 mg/kg groups, partial responders had among the lowest normalized peripheral clonal expansion, particularly in CD8+ T cells. Low levels of normalized T-cell clonal expansion were also seen in some nonresponding patients. The antigen specificity of the clonally expanded peripheral T cells was not determined.

Genomic DNA was extracted from sorted cells for sequencing of the TCRbeta CDR3 region. TCRbeta CDR3 regions were sequenced using the immunoSEQ Assay. TCRdb took over this immuneACCESS table, retaining in-frame rearrangements with V and J assigned. Such tables are incomplete; in checked studies, under half of the missing clones stem from an unresolved V gene, and the remainder is unexplained. The sample includes around 67,000 clones, with about 85% observed a single time. Jointly, the top ten make up about 1.3% of the sample. Measured from the cysteine to the phenylalanine, the CDR3 is 14 residues long. Of the read, only the CDR3 DNA is kept; its 42 bases are in frame from base 1. CDR1 LNHDA and CDR2 SQIVND are derived from the germline V gene (reference sequence). V trim: 4 bases; J trim: 7 bases; unmatched bases: 5. Patients with a history of autoimmune disease or receiving systemic immunosuppression were excluded from the trial. Peripheral blood for TCR sequencing was drawn from every dose cohort at baseline, at cycle 4 day 1 and at cycle 7 day 1. Samples came from an open-label, multicenter, first-in-human phase I dose-escalation trial of ivuxolimab. Adults with locally advanced or metastatic melanoma, renal cell, hepatocellular, or head and neck squamous cell carcinoma were enrolled in the trial. Before TCR sequencing, CD4+ T cells and CD8+ T cells were sorted from peripheral blood as separate populations.

Note on this clone: Its binding antigen is unknown. No per-base quality is available; no much larger clone lies one base away.

The clonotype was recovered from an adult with an advanced solid tumor such as melanoma, head and neck, liver or kidney cancer. Here the chain combines TRBV19 and TRBJ1-4, with 8 junctional bases fitting TRBD1. The sample here was CD4+ or CD8+ T cells sorted from blood, taken in a trial of the OX40 agonist ivuxolimab. The CDR3 has the sequence CASSTRTGPEKLFF. The sequenced DNA: TGTGCCAGTAGTACCAGGACAGGGCCTGAAAAACTGTTTTTT.